Listed here are 30 T cell receptor beta chains from one sample, sequenced in a study of technical replicates of blood from four donors. Only in-frame clones appear in the TCRdb table, and some are missing; sequencing was by immunoSEQ multiplex PCR. This table holds around 63,000 clones, about 98% found once. Sample: T cells isolated from PBMCs. The origin of the receptors is a human donor in good health.

The chain carries TRBV10-1 and TRBJ1-3; possible D gene TRBD1, 6 bases. Trimming left V 11 bases short and J 1 base short, with 18 bases between. The CDR3 is 15 residues long. Germline CDR1 is WNHNN and CDR2 is SYGVQD (reference sequence). The CDR3 here is CAPPDRPPSGNTIYF. The CDR3 region has the DNA TGCGCCCCCCCCGACAGGCCACCTTCTGGAAACACCATATATTTT.

The V and J genes are TRBV10-2 and TRBJ1-1, with 9 bases fitting TRBD1. J was trimmed by 5 bases and V by 2 bases; bases with no gene match: 6. Germline V gene data show CDR1 as WSHSY and CDR2 as SAAADI. The CDR3 totals 15 residues. The CDR3 DNA reads as TGCGCCAGCAGTGAGCCGGACAGGGGTGATACTGAAGCTTTCTTT. It specifies CASSEPDRGDTEAFF.

The chain uses TRBV2 and TRBJ2-5; D is undetermined. The V gene lost 5 bases and the J gene lost 4 bases, with 11 bases spanning the gap. This CDR3 is 13 amino acids long. Germline-derived CDR1 and CDR2 are SNHLY and FYNNEI. CDR3 sequence reads: CASSIPSGETQYF. CDR3 nucleotides: TGTGCCAGCAGTATACCGTCAGGAGAGACCCAGTACTTC.

This sequence joins TRBV4-1 and TRBJ2-3, with D perhaps TRBD1 (6 bases). The CDR3 length is 16 residues. V was clipped by 3 bases and J by 2 bases, with 15 bases between them. The germline V gene has CDR1 MGHRA and CDR2 YSYEKL. DNA of the CDR3: TGCGCCAGCAGCCAGCTAGGGGGTTCCACCACAGATACGCAGTATTTT. It is translated as CASSQLGGSTTDTQYF.

J is TRBJ2-5 and V is TRBV29-1, with no clear D. From germline, CDR1 is SQVTM and CDR2 ANQGSEA. V was clipped by 3 bases and J by 1 base, with 9 bases between them. The CDR3 loop spans 13 amino acids. In DNA, the CDR3 is TGCAGCGTTGACTTGAACAGCCAAGAGACCCAGTACTTC. Residues: CSVDLNSQETQYF.

The chain has TRBV4-1 and TRBJ2-7, with D possibly TRBD2 on 6 matching bases. V was trimmed by 4 bases and J by 2 bases, leaving 21 bases between them. The germline V gene has CDR1 MGHRA and CDR2 YSYEKL. The CDR3 is 17 amino acids. CDR3 nucleotide sequence: TGCGCCAGCAGCCTCCCGAACCCTGCAGGGAGGCCCTACGAGCAGTACTTC. Protein product: CASSLPNPAGRPYEQYF.

The chain recombines TRBV18 with TRBJ2-1; D remains ambiguous. CDR1 is KGHSH, CDR2 LQKENI, per germline. The CDR3 runs to 12 residues. Trimming stripped 4 bases from V and 5 bases from J, with 6 bases between. CDR3: CASSRSHNEQFF. The CDR3 bases are TGTGCCAGCTCACGGAGTCACAATGAGCAGTTCTTC.

This clone was counted once. The rearrangement joins TRBV7-9 to TRBJ1-3; D unclear. The V gene's germline CDR1 is SEHNR and CDR2 FQNEAQ (reference sequence). The CDR3 is 14 residues long. Trimming pared 3 bases from V and 2 bases from J, leaving 8 bases between. CDR3 sequence reads: CASSFVGTGNTIYF. The CDR3 bases are TGTGCCAGCAGCTTCGTCGGTACTGGAAACACCATATATTTT.

V usage is TRBV11-1 and J usage is TRBJ2-5; D uncertain. The V end lost 5 bases, the J end lost 5 bases, and 12 bases lay between the germline ends. CDR3 length equals 13 residues. Looked up from germline, CDR1 is SGHAT and CDR2 is FQDESV (reference sequence). The CDR3 loop reads CASSRINSETQYF. In DNA, the CDR3 is TGTGCCAGCAGCCGAATAAACAGTGAGACCCAGTACTTC.

The V call is TRBV7-6, the J call TRBJ2-7, with D possibly matching TRBD1 (6 bases). The CDR3 extends over 12 amino acids. Trimming left V 5 bases short and J 6 bases short, with 11 bases between. Per the germline V gene, CDR1 is SGHVS and CDR2 is FNYEAQ. The CDR3 sequence: CASSANRAEQYF. The CDR3 DNA sequence: TGTGCCAGCAGCGCCAACAGGGCCGAGCAGTACTTC.

The chain employs TRBV5-5 and TRBJ2-2; D gene ambiguous. CDR3 length: 14 residues. Trimming left V 0 bases short and J 3 bases short, with 6 bases between. Germline V gene sequence: CDR1 SGHKS, CDR2 YYEKEE (reference sequence). DNA for the CDR3: TGTGCCAGCAGCTTGGGGCACGACACCGGGGAGCTGTTTTTT. Residues: CASSLGHDTGELFF.

The rearrangement uses TRBV9 and TRBJ1-1; no clear D gene. Germline CDR1 SGDLS, CDR2 YYNGEE. Trimming left V 1 base short and J 8 bases short, with 12 bases between. This CDR3 contains 13 residues. Here the CDR3 DNA reads TGTGCCAGCAGCGTAATGGGCCCGGGGGAAGCTTTCTTT. Translation: CASSVMGPGEAFF.

This clone was recorded a few times. The V and J genes are TRBV29-1 and TRBJ1-1; 7 bases line up with TRBD1. The CDR3 totals 14 residues. V lost 3 bases and J lost 1; bases outside the gene matches: 5. Germline CDR1 reads SQVTM; CDR2 reads ANQGSEA. The CDR3 sequence: CSVDIGGPNTEAFF. The CDR3 DNA reads as TGCAGCGTTGATATAGGGGGCCCGAACACTGAAGCTTTCTTT.

V is TRBV5-1 and J is TRBJ1-2, with 7 bases that match TRBD1. V was clipped by 4 bases and J by 4 bases; unmatched bases: 7. The CDR3 is made up of 14 amino acids. CDR1 and CDR2 (germline): SGHRS, YFSETQ. DNA of the CDR3: TGCGCCAGCAGCCTGTCGACAGGGTCCTATGGCTACACCTTC. Translated, it gives CASSLSTGSYGYTF.

This sequence joins TRBV27 and TRBJ2-3, with D tentatively TRBD2 (6 bases). The germline V gene encodes CDR1 MNHEY and CDR2 SMNVEV (reference sequence). Trimming shortened V by 4 bases and J by 0 bases, and 17 bases separated the two germline ends. This CDR3 is built from 17 residues. The CDR3 sequence: CASSSELWDFSTDTQYF. The CDR3 nucleotides read TGTGCCAGCAGTTCCGAACTCTGGGACTTTAGCACAGATACGCAGTATTTT.

The CDR3 loop reads CASSYSGQSHTEAFF. The CDR3 coding sequence is TGTGCCAGCAGTTACTCCGGACAGTCCCACACTGAAGCTTTCTTT. This rearrangement joins TRBV6-5 to TRBJ1-1; TRBD1 might be the D (6 bases). CDR1 is MNHEY, CDR2 SVGAGI, per germline. The CDR3 is 15 residues long. The V gene lost 0 bases and the J gene lost 3 bases, with 11 bases spanning the gap.

The J gene is TRBJ1-1, the V gene TRBV28, with D uncertain. The CDR3 has 15 amino acids. The germline V and J ends were trimmed by 8 bases and 0 bases, with 16 bases remaining between them. Germline V gene lookup returns CDR1 MDHEN and CDR2 SYDVKM. The CDR3 DNA reads TGTGCCAGCGGATATCGGGAGTATATGAACACTGAAGCTTTCTTT. It yields the protein CASGYREYMNTEAFF. The entire variable domain, with the rest obtained from reference TRBV28 and TRBJ1-1, is as follows: DVKVTQSSRYLVKRTGEKVFLECVQDMDHENMFWYRQDPGLGLRLIYFSYDVKMKEKGDIPEGYSVSREKKERFSLILESASTNQTSMYLCASGYREYMNTEAFFGQGTRLTVV.

The chain links TRBV28 to TRBJ2-7, with 7 nucleotides matching TRBD1. CDR3 size: 16 residues. V lost 5 bases and J lost 0; bases outside the gene matches: 10. From germline, CDR1 is MDHEN and CDR2 SYDVKM. This CDR3 is CASSATGRGISYEQYF. The CDR3 DNA reads as TGTGCCAGCAGTGCGACAGGGCGAGGGATCTCCTACGAGCAGTACTTC.

This chain connects TRBV2 to TRBJ1-4; tentatively, D is TRBD1 (6 bases). Deletions cut 1 base from V and 10 bases from J, with 16 bases between. Germline CDR1 SNHLY, CDR2 FYNNEI. CDR3 length: 15 residues. This CDR3 reads CASSEVGEGGGKLFF. The CDR3 DNA sequence: TGTGCCAGCAGTGAAGTCGGTGAAGGGGGTGGAAAACTGTTTTTT.

With respect to this clone: The same CDR3 arises from other DNA sequences in this sample as well. The chain is built from TRBV14 and TRBJ2-6; D might be TRBD1 (6 bases). Per the germline V gene, CDR1 is SGHDN and CDR2 is FVKESK. Trimming removed 4 bases from V and 2 bases from J, with 9 bases in between. The CDR3 covers 15 residues. This chain's CDR3 is CASSLQGPGANVLTF. Here the CDR3 DNA reads TGTGCCAGCAGCCTACAGGGTCCTGGGGCCAACGTCCTGACTTTC.

This clone was observed once. The chain joins TRBV9 to TRBJ1-1, with D uncertain. Between the trimmed V and J ends, which lost 3 bases and 0 bases, there was a span of 6 bases. Looked up from germline, CDR1 is SGDLS and CDR2 is YYNGEE. This CDR3 region has 13 residues. The CDR3 sequence is CASSAHMNTEAFF. The CDR3 DNA is TGTGCCAGCAGCGCACACATGAACACTGAAGCTTTCTTT.

The chain employs TRBV14 and TRBJ1-2, with 7 bases lining up with TRBD1. V shed 1 base, J shed 6 bases, and the junction held 2 bases outside the gene matches. The CDR3 extends over 13 amino acids. CDR1 and CDR2 from the germline V gene are SGHDN and FVKESK. The CDR3 nucleotides are TGTGCCAGCAGCCAAGTTGGGACAGATGGCTACACCTTC. Protein product: CASSQVGTDGYTF.

This clone appeared once. V and J are TRBV5-1 and TRBJ2-3, with 11 nucleotides matching TRBD2. V gave up 4 bases and J gave up 2 bases; unmatched junction bases: 3. Looked up from germline, CDR1 is SGHRS and CDR2 is YFSETQ. CDR3 length equals 15 residues. In DNA form, the CDR3 reads TGCGCCAGCAGCGTGACTAGCGGGGACACAGATACGCAGTATTTT. Amino acid sequence: CASSVTSGDTDTQYF.

The genes are TRBV6-1 and TRBJ1-4; the match to TRBD1 covers 7 bases. The CDR3 is 16 residues long. With 0 bases clipped from V and 4 bases from J, the junction kept 5 bases outside the gene matches. The germline V gene has CDR1 MNHNS and CDR2 SASEGT. DNA for the CDR3: TGTGCCAGCAGTGAAGCGACGGGACAGATTAATGAAAAACTGTTTTTT. Translation: CASSEATGQINEKLFF.

This chain uses TRBV2 with TRBJ2-7, with 7 bases lining up with TRBD2. Germline-derived CDR1 and CDR2 are SNHLY and FYNNEI. Losses at the gene ends were 8 bases for V and 3 bases for J; bases not matched to a gene: 4. The CDR3 has 12 residues. The CDR3 DNA sequence: TGTGCCAGCCTTTCTAGCGGCTACGAGCAGTACTTC. Translation: CASLSSGYEQYF. Full variable domain (remainder filled in from reference TRBV2 and TRBJ2-7): EPEVTQTPSHQVTQMGQEVILRCVPISNHLYFYWYRQILGQKVEFLVSFYNNEISEKSEIFDDQFSVERPDGSNFTLKIRSTKLEDSAMYFCASLSSGYEQYFGPGTRLTVT.

The V and J genes are TRBV5-1 and TRBJ1-5; D ambiguous. Per the germline V gene, CDR1 is SGHRS and CDR2 is YFSETQ. The V gene lost 0 bases and the J gene lost 0 bases, with 7 bases spanning the gap. The CDR3 loop spans 15 amino acids. CDR3 in amino acids: CASSLASGSNQPQHF. CDR3 in DNA: TGCGCCAGCAGCTTGGCATCGGGTAGCAATCAGCCCCAGCATTTT. Full variable domain (outside the CDR3, taken from reference TRBV5-1 and TRBJ1-5): KAGVTQTPRYLIKTRGQQVTLSCSPISGHRSVSWYQQTPGQGLQFLFEYFSETQRNKGNFPGRFSGRQFSNSRSEMNVSTLELGDSALYLCASSLASGSNQPQHFGDGTRLSIL.

The DNA for the CDR3 is TGCGCCAGCAGCTTGGCGGGGGGCGCCTACAATGAGCAGTTCTTC. This codes for CASSLAGGAYNEQFF. The chain has TRBV5-1 and TRBJ2-1; possible D gene TRBD2, 7 bases. V was clipped by 0 bases and J by 2 bases, with 9 bases between them. This CDR3 spans 15 amino acids. Germline CDR1 reads SGHRS; CDR2 reads YFSETQ.

The chain links TRBV27 to TRBJ2-7; D might be TRBD1 (6 bases). CDR1 and CDR2 from the germline V gene are MNHEY and SMNVEV (reference sequence). The V end lost 3 bases, the J end lost 3 bases, and 12 bases lay between the germline ends. The CDR3 totals 14 residues. The DNA for the CDR3 is TGTGCCAGCAGTTTTGGGGCACAGGGCTACGAGCAGTACTTC. This translates into CASSFGAQGYEQYF.

This rearrangement joins TRBV7-7 to TRBJ2-2, with 9 bases identical to TRBD1. V shed 4 bases, J shed 0 bases, and the junction held 6 bases outside the gene matches. This CDR3 region has 17 residues. Germline V gives CDR1 SSHAT, CDR2 FNYEAQ (reference sequence). Here the CDR3 DNA reads TGTGCCAGCAGCTCATATTGGACAGGGGCGAACACCGGGGAGCTGTTTTTT. Translation gives CASSSYWTGANTGELFF.

This chain connects TRBV4-1 to TRBJ2-1, with no clear D. This CDR3 contains 15 residues. The V and J ends lost 10 bases and 0 bases respectively, with 16 bases between them. CDR1 and CDR2 (germline): MGHRA, YSYEKL. DNA of the CDR3: TGCGCCACTACCCAGCTAGTTAGCTCCTACAATGAGCAGTTCTTC. Its protein is CATTQLVSSYNEQFF.